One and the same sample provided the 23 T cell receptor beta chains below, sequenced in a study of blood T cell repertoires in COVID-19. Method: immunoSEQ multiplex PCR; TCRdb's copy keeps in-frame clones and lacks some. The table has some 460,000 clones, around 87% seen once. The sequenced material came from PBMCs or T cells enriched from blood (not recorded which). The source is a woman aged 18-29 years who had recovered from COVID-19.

The CDR3 sequence is CASSQRGGQETQYF. CDR3 in DNA: TGTGCCAGCAGCCAACGGGGGGGACAAGAGACCCAGTACTTC. The chain recombines TRBV3-1 (or the pseudogene TRBV3-2) with TRBJ2-5, with 8 bases lining up with TRBD2. This CDR3 has 14 amino acids. The V segment lost 2 bases and the J segment 2 bases; nucleotides outside the gene matches: 1. CDR1 and CDR2 from the germline V gene are LGHDT and YNNKEL (reference sequence).

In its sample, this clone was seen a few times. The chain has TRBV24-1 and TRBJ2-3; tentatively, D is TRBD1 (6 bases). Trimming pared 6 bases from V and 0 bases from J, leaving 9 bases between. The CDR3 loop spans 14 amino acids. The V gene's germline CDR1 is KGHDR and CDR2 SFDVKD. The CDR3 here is CATSRGSSTDTQYF. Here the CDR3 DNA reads TGTGCCACCAGTAGGGGGAGTAGCACAGATACGCAGTATTTT.

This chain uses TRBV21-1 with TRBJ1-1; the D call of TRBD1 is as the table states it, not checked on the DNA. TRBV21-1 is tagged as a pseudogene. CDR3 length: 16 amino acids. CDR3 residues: CASLTGRVIMNTEAFF. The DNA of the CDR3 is TGTGCCAGCCTAACGGGCAGGGTAATCATGAACACTGAAGCTTTCTTT.

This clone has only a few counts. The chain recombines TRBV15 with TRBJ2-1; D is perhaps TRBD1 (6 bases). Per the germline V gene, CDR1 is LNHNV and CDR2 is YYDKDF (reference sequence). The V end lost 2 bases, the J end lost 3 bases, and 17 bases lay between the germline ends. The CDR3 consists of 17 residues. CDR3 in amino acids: CATSRSFRGGYYNEQFF. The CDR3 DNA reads TGTGCCACCAGCAGATCTTTCCGAGGGGGTTACTACAATGAGCAGTTCTTC.

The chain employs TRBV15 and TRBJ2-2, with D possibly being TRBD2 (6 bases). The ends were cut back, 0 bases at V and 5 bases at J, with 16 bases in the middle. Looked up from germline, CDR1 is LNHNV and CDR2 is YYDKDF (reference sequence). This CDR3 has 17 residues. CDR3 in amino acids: CATSRDVGRAGTGELFF. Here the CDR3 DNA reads TGTGCCACCAGCAGAGATGTCGGGCGGGCGGGAACCGGGGAGCTGTTTTTT.

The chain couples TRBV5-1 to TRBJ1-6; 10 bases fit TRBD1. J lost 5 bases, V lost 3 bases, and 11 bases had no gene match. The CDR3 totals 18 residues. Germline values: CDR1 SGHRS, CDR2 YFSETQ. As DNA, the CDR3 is TGCGCCAGCAGCTCCCGAGCTTGGACAGGGGGGGATAATTCACCCCTCCACTTT. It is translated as CASSSRAWTGGDNSPLHF.

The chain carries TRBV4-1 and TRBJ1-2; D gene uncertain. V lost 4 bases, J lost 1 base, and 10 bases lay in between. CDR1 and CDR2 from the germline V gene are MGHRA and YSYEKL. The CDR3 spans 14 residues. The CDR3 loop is CASSPLPVNYGYTF. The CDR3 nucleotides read TGCGCCAGCAGCCCTTTGCCGGTTAACTATGGCTACACCTTC.

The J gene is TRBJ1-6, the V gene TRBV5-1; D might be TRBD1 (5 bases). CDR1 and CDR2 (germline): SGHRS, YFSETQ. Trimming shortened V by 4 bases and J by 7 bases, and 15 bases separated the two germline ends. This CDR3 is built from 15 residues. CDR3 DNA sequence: TGCGCCAGCAGCCTAACTCCACGGGGGAATTCACCCCTCCACTTT. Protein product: CASSLTPRGNSPLHF.

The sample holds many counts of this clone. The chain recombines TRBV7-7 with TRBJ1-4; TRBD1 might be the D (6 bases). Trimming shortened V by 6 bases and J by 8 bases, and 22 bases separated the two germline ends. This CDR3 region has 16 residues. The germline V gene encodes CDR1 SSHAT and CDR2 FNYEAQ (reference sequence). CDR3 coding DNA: TGTGCCAGCAGGTTCGGGGAGGGGGATCTATGGGAAAAACTGTTTTTT. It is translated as CASRFGEGDLWEKLFF.

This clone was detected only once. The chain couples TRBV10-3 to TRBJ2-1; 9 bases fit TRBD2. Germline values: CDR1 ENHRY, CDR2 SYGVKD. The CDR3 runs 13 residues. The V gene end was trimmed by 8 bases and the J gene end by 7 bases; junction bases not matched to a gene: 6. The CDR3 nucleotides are TGTGCCATCGCGGGGGGGTTGGGTAATGAGCAGTTCTTC. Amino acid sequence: CAIAGGLGNEQFF.

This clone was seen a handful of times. The chain's CDR3 is CASSSGGSGTSPLHF. Written as DNA, the CDR3 is TGTGCCAGCAGCTCGGGAGGGTCGGGTACTTCACCCCTCCACTTT. The J gene is TRBJ1-6, the V gene TRBV7-2; D is unresolved. The germline V and J ends were trimmed by 4 bases and 9 bases, with 16 bases remaining between them. The germline gives CDR1 SGHTA, CDR2 FQGNSA. CDR3 length: 15 amino acids.

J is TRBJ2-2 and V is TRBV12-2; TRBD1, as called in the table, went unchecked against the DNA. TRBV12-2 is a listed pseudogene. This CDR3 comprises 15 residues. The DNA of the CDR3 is TGTGCAGGTGGTCAGGGGAGATACCACACCGGGGAGCTGTTTTTT. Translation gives CAGGQGRYHTGELFF.

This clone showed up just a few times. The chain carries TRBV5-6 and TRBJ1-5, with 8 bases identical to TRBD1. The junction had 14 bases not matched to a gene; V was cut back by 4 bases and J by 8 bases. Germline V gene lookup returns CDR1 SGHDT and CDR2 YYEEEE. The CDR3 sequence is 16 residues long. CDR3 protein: CASSLTGAPNLEPQHF. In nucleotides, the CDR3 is TGTGCCAGCAGCCTGACAGGGGCCCCCAATCTGGAGCCCCAGCATTTT.

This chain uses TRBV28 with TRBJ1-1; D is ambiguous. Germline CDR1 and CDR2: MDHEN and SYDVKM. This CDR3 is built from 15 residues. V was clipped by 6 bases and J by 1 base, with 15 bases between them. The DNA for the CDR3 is TGTGCCAGCAGAATTTCTCTCCCGGGGAACACTGAAGCTTTCTTT. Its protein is CASRISLPGNTEAFF.

The CDR3 coding sequence is TGTGCCAGCTCACCACCTCAAGGGGGAAGGGTGGGCGAGCAGTACTTC. Encoded protein: CASSPPQGGRVGEQYF. This chain connects TRBV18 to TRBJ2-7; D is perhaps TRBD1 (6 bases). This CDR3 has 16 residues. V was shortened by 0 bases and J by 6 bases, with 18 bases between the two germline ends. The germline gives CDR1 KGHSH, CDR2 LQKENI.

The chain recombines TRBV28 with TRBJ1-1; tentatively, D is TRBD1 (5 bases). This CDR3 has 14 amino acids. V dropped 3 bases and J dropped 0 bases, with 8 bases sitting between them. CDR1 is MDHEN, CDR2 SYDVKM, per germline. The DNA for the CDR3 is TGTGCCAGCAGTTTGGGCAGGGTGAACACTGAAGCTTTCTTT. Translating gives CASSLGRVNTEAFF.

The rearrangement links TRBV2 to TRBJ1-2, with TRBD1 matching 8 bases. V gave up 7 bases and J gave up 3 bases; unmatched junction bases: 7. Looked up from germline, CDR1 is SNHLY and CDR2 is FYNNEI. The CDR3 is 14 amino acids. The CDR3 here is CASTMTGVDYGYTF. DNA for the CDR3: TGTGCCAGCACAATGACAGGGGTTGACTATGGCTACACCTTC.

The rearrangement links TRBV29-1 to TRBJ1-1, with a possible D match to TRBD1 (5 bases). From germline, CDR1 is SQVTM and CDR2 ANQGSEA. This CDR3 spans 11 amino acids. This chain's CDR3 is CSGGVFTEAFF. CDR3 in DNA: TGCAGTGGGGGGGTATTCACTGAAGCTTTCTTT.

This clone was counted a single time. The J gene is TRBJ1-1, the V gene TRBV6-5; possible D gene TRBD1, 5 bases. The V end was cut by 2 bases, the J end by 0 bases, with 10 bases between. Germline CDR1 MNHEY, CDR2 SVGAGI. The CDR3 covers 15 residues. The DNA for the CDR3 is TGTGCCAGCAGTTACAGTCGGGGGATGAACACTGAAGCTTTCTTT. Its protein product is CASSYSRGMNTEAFF.

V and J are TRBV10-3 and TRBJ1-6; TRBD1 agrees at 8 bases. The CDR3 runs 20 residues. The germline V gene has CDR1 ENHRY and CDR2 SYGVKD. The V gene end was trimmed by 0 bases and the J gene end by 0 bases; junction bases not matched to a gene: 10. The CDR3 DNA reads TGTGCCATCAGTGAGTCTTCGGCAGGGGGCGCAAGCTCCTATAATTCACCCCTCCACTTT. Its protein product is CAISESSAGGASSYNSPLHF.

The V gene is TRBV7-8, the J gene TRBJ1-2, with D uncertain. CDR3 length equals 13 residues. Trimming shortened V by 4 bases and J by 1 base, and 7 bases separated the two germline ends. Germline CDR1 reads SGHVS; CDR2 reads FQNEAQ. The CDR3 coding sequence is TGTGCCAGCAGCTCTACAGTTAACTATGGCTACACCTTC. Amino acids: CASSSTVNYGYTF.

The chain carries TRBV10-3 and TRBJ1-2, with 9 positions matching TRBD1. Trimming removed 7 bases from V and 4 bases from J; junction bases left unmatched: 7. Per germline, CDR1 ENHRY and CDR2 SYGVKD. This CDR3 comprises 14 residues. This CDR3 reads CAIMGTGGSYGYTF. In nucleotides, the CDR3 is TGTGCCATCATGGGAACAGGGGGCAGCTATGGCTACACCTTC.

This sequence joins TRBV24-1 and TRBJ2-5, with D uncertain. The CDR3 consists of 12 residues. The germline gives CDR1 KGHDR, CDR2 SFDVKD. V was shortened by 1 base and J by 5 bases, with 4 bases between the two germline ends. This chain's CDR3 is CATSDFYETQYF. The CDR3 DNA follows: TGTGCCACCAGTGATTTCTACGAGACCCAGTACTTC.